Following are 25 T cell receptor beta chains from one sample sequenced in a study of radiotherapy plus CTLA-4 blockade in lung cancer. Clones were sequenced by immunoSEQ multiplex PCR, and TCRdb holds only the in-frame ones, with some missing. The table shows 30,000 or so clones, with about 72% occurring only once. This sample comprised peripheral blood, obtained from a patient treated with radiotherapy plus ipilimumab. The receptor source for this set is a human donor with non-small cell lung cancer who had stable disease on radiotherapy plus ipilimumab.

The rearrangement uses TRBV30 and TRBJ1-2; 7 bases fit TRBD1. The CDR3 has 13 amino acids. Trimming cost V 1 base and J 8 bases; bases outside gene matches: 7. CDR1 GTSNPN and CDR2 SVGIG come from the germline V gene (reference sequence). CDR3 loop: CAWSDTGDSGYTF. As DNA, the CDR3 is TGTGCCTGGAGTGATACAGGGGATAGCGGCTACACCTTC.

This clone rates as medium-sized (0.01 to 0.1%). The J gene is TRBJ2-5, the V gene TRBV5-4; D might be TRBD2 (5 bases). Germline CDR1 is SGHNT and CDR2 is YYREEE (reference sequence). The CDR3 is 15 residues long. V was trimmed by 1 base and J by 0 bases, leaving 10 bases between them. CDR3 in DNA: TGTGCCAGCAGCTTGCTAGCAGGCAACCAAGAGACCCAGTACTTC. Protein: CASSLLAGNQETQYF.

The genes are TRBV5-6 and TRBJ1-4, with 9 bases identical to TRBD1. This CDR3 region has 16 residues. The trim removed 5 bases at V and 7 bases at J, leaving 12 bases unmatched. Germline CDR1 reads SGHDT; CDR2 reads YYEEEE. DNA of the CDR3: TGTGCCAGCAGTCCGGACAGGGGATCGAAGACTGAAAAACTGTTTTTT. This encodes CASSPDRGSKTEKLFF.

DNA for the CDR3: TGCGCCAGCTCTCTAGGGGCGGCGGCAGCTAACTATGGCTACACCTTC. This gives the protein CASSLGAAAANYGYTF. The rearrangement joins TRBV4-1 to TRBJ1-2; possibly TRBD1 for D (5 bases). The CDR3 consists of 16 residues. The V gene lost 8 bases and the J gene lost 0 bases, with 19 bases spanning the gap. The germline CDR1 and CDR2 sequences are MGHRA and YSYEKL.

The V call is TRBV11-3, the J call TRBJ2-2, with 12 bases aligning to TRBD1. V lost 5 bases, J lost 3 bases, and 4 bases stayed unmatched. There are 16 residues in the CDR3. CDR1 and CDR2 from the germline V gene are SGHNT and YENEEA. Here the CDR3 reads CASSPGTGGYTGELFF. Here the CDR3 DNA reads TGTGCCAGCAGCCCGGGGACAGGGGGCTACACCGGGGAGCTGTTTTTT.

This CDR3 reads CASSLLASLFEQYV. Here the CDR3 DNA reads TGTGCCAGCAGCTTGCTCGCCTCGTTATTTGAGCAGTACGTC. V usage is TRBV5-6 and J usage is TRBJ2-7; D is undetermined. V was clipped by 1 base and J by 7 bases, with 15 bases between them. CDR3 length equals 14 residues. Germline CDR1 and CDR2: SGHDT and YYEEEE.

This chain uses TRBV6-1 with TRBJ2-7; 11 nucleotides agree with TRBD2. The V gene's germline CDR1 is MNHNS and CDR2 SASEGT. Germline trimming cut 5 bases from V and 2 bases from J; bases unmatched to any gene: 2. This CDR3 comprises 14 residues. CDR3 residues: CASSPGLAAYEQYV. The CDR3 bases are TGTGCCAGCAGTCCGGGACTAGCGGCCTACGAGCAGTACGTC.

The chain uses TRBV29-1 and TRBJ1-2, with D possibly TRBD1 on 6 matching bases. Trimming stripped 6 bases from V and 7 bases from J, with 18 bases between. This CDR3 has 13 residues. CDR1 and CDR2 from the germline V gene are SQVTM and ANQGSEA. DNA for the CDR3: TGCAGCGTATCGTCAGGGGCAGCAACTGGCTACACCTTC. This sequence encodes CSVSSGAATGYTF.

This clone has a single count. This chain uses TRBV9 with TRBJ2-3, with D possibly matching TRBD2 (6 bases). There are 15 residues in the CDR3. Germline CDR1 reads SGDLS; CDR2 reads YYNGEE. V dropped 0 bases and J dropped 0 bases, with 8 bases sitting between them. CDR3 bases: TGTGCCAGCAGCGTAGGGGGGGACAGCACAGATACGCAGTATTTT. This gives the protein CASSVGGDSTDTQYF.

CDR3 sequence (DNA): TGTGCCAGCAGGGGACAGGCGTACTATGGCTACACCTTC. It translates to CASRGQAYYGYTF. The rearrangement uses TRBV6-6 and TRBJ1-2; 8 bases are shared with TRBD1. Germline loops: CDR1 MNHNY, CDR2 SVGAGI (reference sequence). The CDR3 sequence is 13 residues long. J was trimmed by 3 bases and V by 6 bases; bases with no gene match: 3.

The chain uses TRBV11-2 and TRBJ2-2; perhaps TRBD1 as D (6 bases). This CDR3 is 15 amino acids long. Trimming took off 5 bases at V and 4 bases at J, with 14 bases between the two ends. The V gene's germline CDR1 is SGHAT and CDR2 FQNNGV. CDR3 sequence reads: CASSPPGAVTGELFF. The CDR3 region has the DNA TGTGCCAGCAGCCCTCCAGGGGCGGTCACCGGGGAGCTGTTTTTT.

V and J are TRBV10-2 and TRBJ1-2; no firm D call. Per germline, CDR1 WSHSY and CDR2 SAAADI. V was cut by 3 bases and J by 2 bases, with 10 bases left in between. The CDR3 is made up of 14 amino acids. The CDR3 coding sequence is TGCGCCAGCAGTGAAGGCGGCACCAACTATGGCTACACCTTC. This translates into CASSEGGTNYGYTF.

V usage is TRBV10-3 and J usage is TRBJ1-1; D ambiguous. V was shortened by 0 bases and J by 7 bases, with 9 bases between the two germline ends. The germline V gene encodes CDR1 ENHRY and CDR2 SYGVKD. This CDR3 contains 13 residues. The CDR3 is CAISESNKNEAFF. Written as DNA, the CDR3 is TGTGCCATCAGTGAGTCGAACAAGAATGAAGCTTTCTTT.

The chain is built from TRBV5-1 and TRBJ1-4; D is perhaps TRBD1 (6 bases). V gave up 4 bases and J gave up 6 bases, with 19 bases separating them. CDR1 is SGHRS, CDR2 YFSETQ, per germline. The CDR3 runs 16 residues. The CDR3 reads CASSPLLQGGDEKLFF. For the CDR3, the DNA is TGCGCCAGCAGCCCCCTGCTACAGGGAGGGGATGAAAAACTGTTTTTT.

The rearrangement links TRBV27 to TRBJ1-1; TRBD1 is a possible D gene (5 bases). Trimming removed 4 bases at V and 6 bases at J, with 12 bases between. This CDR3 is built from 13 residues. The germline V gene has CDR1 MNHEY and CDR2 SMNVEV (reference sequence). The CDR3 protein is CASSYFRDAEAFF. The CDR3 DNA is TGTGCCAGCAGTTATTTCAGGGACGCTGAAGCTTTCTTT.

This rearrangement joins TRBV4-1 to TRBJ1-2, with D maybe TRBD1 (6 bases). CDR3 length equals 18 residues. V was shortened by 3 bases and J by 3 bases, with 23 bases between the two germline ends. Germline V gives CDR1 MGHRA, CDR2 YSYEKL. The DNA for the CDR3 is TGCGCCAGCAGCCATTCGCGTGGGGGGGCCAACACCTACTATGGCTACACCTTC. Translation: CASSHSRGGANTYYGYTF.

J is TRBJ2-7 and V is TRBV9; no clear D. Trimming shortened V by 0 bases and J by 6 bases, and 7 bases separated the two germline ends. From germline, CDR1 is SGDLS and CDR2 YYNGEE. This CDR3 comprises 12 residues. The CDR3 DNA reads TGTGCCAGCAGCGTAGATGTGGGCGAGCAGTACTTC. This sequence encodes CASSVDVGEQYF.

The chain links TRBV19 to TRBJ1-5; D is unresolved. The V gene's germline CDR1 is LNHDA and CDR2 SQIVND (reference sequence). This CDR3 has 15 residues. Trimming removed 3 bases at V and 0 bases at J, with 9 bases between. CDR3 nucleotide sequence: TGTGCCAGTAGTATGAGTAGCAGTAGCAATCAGCCCCAGCATTTT. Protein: CASSMSSSSNQPQHF.

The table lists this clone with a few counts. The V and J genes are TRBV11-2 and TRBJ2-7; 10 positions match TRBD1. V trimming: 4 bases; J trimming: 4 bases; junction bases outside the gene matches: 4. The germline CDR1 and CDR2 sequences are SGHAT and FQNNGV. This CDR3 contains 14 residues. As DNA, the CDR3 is TGTGCCAGCAGCTGGGGGGACAGGGGTTACGAGCAGTACTTC. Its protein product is CASSWGDRGYEQYF.

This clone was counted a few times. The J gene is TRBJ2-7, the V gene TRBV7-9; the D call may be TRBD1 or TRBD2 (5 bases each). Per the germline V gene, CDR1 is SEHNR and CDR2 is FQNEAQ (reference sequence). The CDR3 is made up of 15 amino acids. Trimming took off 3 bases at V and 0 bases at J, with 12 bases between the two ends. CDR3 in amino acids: CASSFLPGSSYEQYV. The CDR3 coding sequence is TGTGCCAGCAGCTTTCTCCCAGGGAGCTCCTACGAGCAGTACGTC.

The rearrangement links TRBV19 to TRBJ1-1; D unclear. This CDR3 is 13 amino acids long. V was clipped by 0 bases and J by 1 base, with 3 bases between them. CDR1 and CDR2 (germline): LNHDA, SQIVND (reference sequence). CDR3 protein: CASSIDRNTEAFF. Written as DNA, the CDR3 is TGTGCCAGTAGTATAGATCGGAACACTGAAGCTTTCTTT. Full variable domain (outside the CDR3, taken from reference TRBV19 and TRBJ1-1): DGGITQSPKYLFRKEGQNVTLSCEQNLNHDAMYWYRQDPGQGLRLIYYSQIVNDFQKGDIAEGYSVSREKKESFPLTVTSAQKNPTAFYLCASSIDRNTEAFFGQGTRLTVV.

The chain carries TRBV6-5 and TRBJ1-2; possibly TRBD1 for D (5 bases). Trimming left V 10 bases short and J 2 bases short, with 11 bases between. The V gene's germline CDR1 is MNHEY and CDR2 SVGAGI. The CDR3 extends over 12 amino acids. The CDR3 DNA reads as TGTGCCACAGTCGACAGCAACTATGGCTACACCTTC. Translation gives CATVDSNYGYTF.

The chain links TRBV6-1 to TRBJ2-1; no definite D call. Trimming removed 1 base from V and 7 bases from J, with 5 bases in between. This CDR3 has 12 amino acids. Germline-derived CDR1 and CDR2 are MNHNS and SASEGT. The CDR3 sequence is CASSEDWNEQFF. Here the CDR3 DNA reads TGTGCCAGCAGTGAAGATTGGAATGAGCAGTTCTTC.

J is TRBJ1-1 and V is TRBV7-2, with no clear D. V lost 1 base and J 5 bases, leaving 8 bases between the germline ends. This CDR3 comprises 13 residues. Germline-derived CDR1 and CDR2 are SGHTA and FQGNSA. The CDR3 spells CASSLGTGTEAFF. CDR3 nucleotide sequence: TGTGCCAGCAGCTTAGGTACGGGAACTGAAGCTTTCTTT.

In nucleotides, the CDR3 is TGCGCCAGCAGCTTGGCAGCGGAGAGTAATTCACCCCTCCACTTT. This translates into CASSLAAESNSPLHF. The rearrangement joins TRBV5-1 to TRBJ1-6; D gene uncertain. This CDR3 comprises 15 residues. Germline loops: CDR1 SGHRS, CDR2 YFSETQ. Trimming removed 0 bases from V and 6 bases from J, with 10 bases in between. Full variable domain (rest looked up from reference TRBV5-1 and TRBJ1-6): KAGVTQTPRYLIKTRGQQVTLSCSPISGHRSVSWYQQTPGQGLQFLFEYFSETQRNKGNFPGRFSGRQFSNSRSEMNVSTLELGDSALYLCASSLAAESNSPLHFGNGTRLTVT.